This TCR beta chain was documented in a study of T cell changes during pregnancy in multiple sclerosis. Sequencing used immunoSEQ multiplex PCR; TCRdb keeps in-frame clones, though not all of them. The table has around 34,000 clones, approximately 94% seen once. CDR1 is LNHDA, CDR2 SQIVND, per germline (reference sequence). The V end was cut by 6 bases, the J end by 0 bases, with 8 bases between. This CDR3 is 13 amino acids long. The sample in question was CD4+ T cells from peripheral blood mononuclear cells, obtained in the second trimester of pregnancy. The rearrangement uses TRBV19 and TRBJ1-1; no firm D call. The source of this sequence is a female donor with multiple sclerosis, enrolled in a pregnancy study. DNA of the CDR3: TGTGCCAGTAGAAGGACTCTGAACACTGAAGCTTTCTTT. Translation gives CASRRTLNTEAFF.